These T cell receptor beta chains were read from a single sample in a study of identical twins. TCRdb reprocessed the 5' RACE reads with MiXCR, giving one entry per CDR3 protein. The data hold hundreds of thousands of distinct CDR3 sequences, with about 12% observed a single time. Another study also made use of these data, one on yellow fever vaccine responses in identical twins.

The sample consisted of PBMCs. The receptor source for this set is a woman in her late teens or twenties in good health. CDR3s include the opening cysteine and the closing phenylalanine or tryptophan. Each record gives: D gene, CDR3 length, J gene, V gene, CDR3 protein. D genes are given only for firm matches.

d_call: NA; cdr3_length: 12; j_call: TRBJ2-1; v_call: TRBV12-3/TRBV12-4; cdr3_aa: CASSRAVGEQFF
d_call: NA; cdr3_length: 15; j_call: TRBJ2-7; v_call: TRBV4-1; cdr3_aa: CASSQGRGQPYEQYF
d_call: NA; cdr3_length: 13; j_call: TRBJ2-3; v_call: TRBV9; cdr3_aa: CASSVSTRDTQYF
d_call: NA; cdr3_length: 11; j_call: TRBJ1-1; v_call: TRBV10-3; cdr3_aa: CAISEHTEAFF
d_call: NA; cdr3_length: 14; j_call: TRBJ1-1; v_call: TRBV24-1; cdr3_aa: CATSGRGKNTEAFF
d_call: NA; cdr3_length: 13; j_call: TRBJ2-5; v_call: TRBV27; cdr3_aa: CASKVWGEETQYF
d_call: NA; cdr3_length: 13; j_call: TRBJ1-3; v_call: TRBV28; cdr3_aa: CASSASSGNTIYF
d_call: NA; cdr3_length: 13; j_call: TRBJ1-1; v_call: TRBV7-7; cdr3_aa: CASSADSNTEAFF
d_call: TRBD2; cdr3_length: 15; j_call: TRBJ2-1; v_call: TRBV20-1; cdr3_aa: CSAVMGLAGRNEQFF
d_call: TRBD2; cdr3_length: 15; j_call: TRBJ2-1; v_call: TRBV2; cdr3_aa: CASREGSGRSNEQFF
d_call: NA; cdr3_length: 15; j_call: TRBJ1-1; v_call: TRBV29-1; cdr3_aa: CSVTNSGTPNTEAFF
d_call: TRBD1; cdr3_length: 16; j_call: TRBJ2-3; v_call: TRBV4-1; cdr3_aa: CASSSQDREIPDTQYF
d_call: TRBD1; cdr3_length: 15; j_call: TRBJ1-2; v_call: TRBV6-5; cdr3_aa: CASSYRAGGEDGYTF
d_call: NA; cdr3_length: 15; j_call: TRBJ1-6; v_call: TRBV20-1; cdr3_aa: CSAIPGGDYNSPLHF
d_call: NA; cdr3_length: 13; j_call: TRBJ2-7; v_call: TRBV12-3/TRBV12-4; cdr3_aa: CASSLGQGGEQYF
d_call: NA; cdr3_length: 14; j_call: TRBJ1-1; v_call: TRBV9; cdr3_aa: CASSVGAAGTEAFF
d_call: TRBD1; cdr3_length: 14; j_call: TRBJ2-7; v_call: TRBV20-1; cdr3_aa: CSASTSRGLDEQYF
d_call: NA; cdr3_length: 13; j_call: TRBJ1-1; v_call: TRBV5-6; cdr3_aa: CASSLGGAAEAFF
d_call: NA; cdr3_length: 16; j_call: TRBJ2-3; v_call: TRBV25-1; cdr3_aa: CASSEWGQLNADTQYF
d_call: NA; cdr3_length: 13; j_call: TRBJ2-7; v_call: TRBV7-9; cdr3_aa: CASSFDASYEQYF
d_call: NA; cdr3_length: 13; j_call: TRBJ1-1; v_call: TRBV29-1; cdr3_aa: CSVERGGLVEAFF
d_call: NA; cdr3_length: 15; j_call: TRBJ2-1; v_call: TRBV10-3; cdr3_aa: CAISPGVSSYNEQFF
d_call: TRBD1; cdr3_length: 13; j_call: TRBJ1-1; v_call: TRBV20-1; cdr3_aa: CSASTGVGTEAFF
d_call: TRBD2; cdr3_length: 15; j_call: TRBJ2-5; v_call: TRBV4-2; cdr3_aa: CASSLAPGGGETQYF
d_call: NA; cdr3_length: 15; j_call: TRBJ2-7; v_call: TRBV25-1; cdr3_aa: CASSATGRRAYEQYF
d_call: TRBD2; cdr3_length: 19; j_call: TRBJ2-1; v_call: TRBV11-1; cdr3_aa: CASENLAGGPSGSYNEQFF
d_call: NA; cdr3_length: 13; j_call: TRBJ2-1; v_call: TRBV9; cdr3_aa: CASSGGLFNEQFF
d_call: TRBD2; cdr3_length: 15; j_call: TRBJ2-7; v_call: TRBV7-9; cdr3_aa: CASSTGTSDFGEQYF
d_call: NA; cdr3_length: 14; j_call: TRBJ2-5; v_call: TRBV6-1; cdr3_aa: CASSPYRSGQTQYF
d_call: TRBD2; cdr3_length: 15; j_call: TRBJ2-5; v_call: TRBV5-1; cdr3_aa: CASSPEAGGQETQYF
d_call: NA; cdr3_length: 16; j_call: TRBJ2-4; v_call: TRBV2; cdr3_aa: CASSDTSRLAKNIQYF
d_call: NA; cdr3_length: 15; j_call: TRBJ2-2; v_call: TRBV4-2; cdr3_aa: CASSKAERDTGELFF
d_call: NA; cdr3_length: 19; j_call: TRBJ2-1; v_call: TRBV12-3/TRBV12-4; cdr3_aa: CARSLVAWERASGWNEQFF
d_call: NA; cdr3_length: 15; j_call: TRBJ2-7; v_call: TRBV10-3; cdr3_aa: CAIRDPGLPNYEQYF
d_call: NA; cdr3_length: 15; j_call: TRBJ2-1; v_call: TRBV9; cdr3_aa: CASSPHRAEYNEQFF
d_call: TRBD2; cdr3_length: 16; j_call: TRBJ2-5; v_call: TRBV20-1; cdr3_aa: CSAPLTSGGAHETQYF
d_call: TRBD1; cdr3_length: 14; j_call: TRBJ2-1; v_call: TRBV11-2; cdr3_aa: CATRTRDRLHEQFF
d_call: TRBD1; cdr3_length: 12; j_call: TRBJ2-3; v_call: TRBV29-1; cdr3_aa: CSVYTGVDTQYF
d_call: NA; cdr3_length: 15; j_call: TRBJ2-1; v_call: TRBV15; cdr3_aa: CATSSDASSYNEQFF
d_call: NA; cdr3_length: 15; j_call: TRBJ1-1; v_call: TRBV5-1; cdr3_aa: CASSHPGTEGTEAFF
d_call: TRBD1; cdr3_length: 15; j_call: TRBJ2-5; v_call: TRBV3-1; cdr3_aa: CASSQVAGGVKTQYF
d_call: NA; cdr3_length: 11; j_call: TRBJ2-1; v_call: TRBV29-1; cdr3_aa: CSVYSYNEQFF
d_call: TRBD2; cdr3_length: 18; j_call: TRBJ2-7; v_call: TRBV11-2; cdr3_aa: CASSLGPGTSGNNYEQYF
d_call: NA; cdr3_length: 17; j_call: TRBJ2-5; v_call: TRBV4-2; cdr3_aa: CASSQEGRGGFGETQYF
d_call: NA; cdr3_length: 16; j_call: TRBJ2-3; v_call: TRBV7-6; cdr3_aa: CASSIDQGRSTDTQYF